Included here is one T cell receptor (beta chain) sequence, with context. TCRdb re-called the 5' RACE reads with MiXCR, one entry per CDR3 protein. Here the sample spans roughly 72,000 distinct CDR3 sequences, roughly 8.9% being singletons. The data stem from a study of spatial heterogeneity in lung cancer. Study overall: The donor group consisted of roughly 70 patients who had untreated, early-stage non-small cell lung cancer.

Specified time point: blood at routine non-recurrence follow-up after resection. The germline gives CDR1 ENHRY, CDR2 SYGVKD. The ends were cut back, 6 bases at V and 1 base at J, with 4 bases in the middle. CDR3 length: 12 residues. The chain carries TRBV10-3 and TRBJ1-3; D is ambiguous. Sequenced material: PBMCs, taken at follow-up. This receptor was obtained from a female donor with early-stage non-small cell lung cancer. CDR3 protein: CAIRTSGNTIYF. DNA for the CDR3: TGTGCCATCAGGACTTCTGGAAACACCATATATTTT.